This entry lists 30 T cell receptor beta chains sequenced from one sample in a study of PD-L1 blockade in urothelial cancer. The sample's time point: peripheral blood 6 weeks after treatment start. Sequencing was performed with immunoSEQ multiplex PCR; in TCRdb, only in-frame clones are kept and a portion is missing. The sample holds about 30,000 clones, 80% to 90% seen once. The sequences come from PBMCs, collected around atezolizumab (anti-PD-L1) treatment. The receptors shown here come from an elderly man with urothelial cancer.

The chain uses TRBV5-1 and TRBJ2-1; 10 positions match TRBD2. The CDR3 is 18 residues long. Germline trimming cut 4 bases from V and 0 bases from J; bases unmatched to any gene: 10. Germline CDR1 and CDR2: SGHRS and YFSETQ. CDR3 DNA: TGCGCCAGCAGCACGGGCCTTAGCGGGGGGAGCTCCTACAATGAGCAGTTCTTC. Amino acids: CASSTGLSGGSSYNEQFF.

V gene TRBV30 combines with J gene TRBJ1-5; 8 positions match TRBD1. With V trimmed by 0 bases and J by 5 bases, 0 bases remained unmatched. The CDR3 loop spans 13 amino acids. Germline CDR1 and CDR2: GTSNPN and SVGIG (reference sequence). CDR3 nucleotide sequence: TGTGCCTGGAGTGTGGACAGGGATCAGCCCCAGCATTTT. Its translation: CAWSVDRDQPQHF.

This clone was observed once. CDR3 DNA sequence: TGTGCCAGCACCATTTTAGCGGGAGGTCATTTCAATGAGCAGTTCTTC. It codes for CASTILAGGHFNEQFF. The rearrangement uses TRBV27 and TRBJ2-1, with TRBD2 matching 10 bases. CDR1 and CDR2 (germline): MNHEY, SMNVEV (reference sequence). J was trimmed by 6 bases and V by 7 bases; bases with no gene match: 12. The CDR3 runs to 16 residues.

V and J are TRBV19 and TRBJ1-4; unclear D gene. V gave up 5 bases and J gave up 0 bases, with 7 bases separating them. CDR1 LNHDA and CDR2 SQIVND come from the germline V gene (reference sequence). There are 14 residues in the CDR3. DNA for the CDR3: TGTGCCAGTAGTTCGGTGGCAACTAATGAAAAACTGTTTTTT. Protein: CASSSVATNEKLFF.

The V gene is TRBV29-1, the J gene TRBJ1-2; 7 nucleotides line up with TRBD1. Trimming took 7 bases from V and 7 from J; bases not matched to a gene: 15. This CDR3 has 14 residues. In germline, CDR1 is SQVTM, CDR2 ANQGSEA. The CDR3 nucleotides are TGCAGCGGGGGTAGACAGGGAAGAGATCGTGGCTACACCTTC. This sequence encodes CSGGRQGRDRGYTF.

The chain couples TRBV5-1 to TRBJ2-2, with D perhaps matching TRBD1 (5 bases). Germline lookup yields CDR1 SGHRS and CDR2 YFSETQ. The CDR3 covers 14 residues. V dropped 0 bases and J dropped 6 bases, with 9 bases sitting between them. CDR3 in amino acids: CASSLVTGPGELFF. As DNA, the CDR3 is TGCGCCAGCAGCTTGGTAACAGGCCCCGGGGAGCTGTTTTTT.

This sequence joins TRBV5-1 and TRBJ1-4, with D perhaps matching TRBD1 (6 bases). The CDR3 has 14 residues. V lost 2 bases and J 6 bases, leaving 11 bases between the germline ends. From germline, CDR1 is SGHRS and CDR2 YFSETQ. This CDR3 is CASSLGGKDEKLFF. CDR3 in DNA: TGCGCCAGCAGCTTAGGGGGTAAGGATGAAAAACTGTTTTTT.

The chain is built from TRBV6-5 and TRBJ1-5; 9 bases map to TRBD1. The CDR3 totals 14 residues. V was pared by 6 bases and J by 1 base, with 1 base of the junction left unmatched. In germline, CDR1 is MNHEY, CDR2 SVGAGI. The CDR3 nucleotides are TGTGCCAGCAGCGGGACAGGGAGCAATCAGCCCCAGCATTTT. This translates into CASSGTGSNQPQHF.

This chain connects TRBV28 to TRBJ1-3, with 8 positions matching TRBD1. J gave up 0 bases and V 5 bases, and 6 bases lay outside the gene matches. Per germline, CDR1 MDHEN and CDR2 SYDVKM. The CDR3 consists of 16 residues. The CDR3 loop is CASSEPGQDSGNTIYF. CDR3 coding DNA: TGTGCCAGCAGTGAACCGGGACAGGACTCTGGAAACACCATATATTTT.

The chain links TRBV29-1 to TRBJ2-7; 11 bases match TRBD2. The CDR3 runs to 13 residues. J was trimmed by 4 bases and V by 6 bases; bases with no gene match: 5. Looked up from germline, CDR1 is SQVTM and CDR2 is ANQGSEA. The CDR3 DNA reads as TGCAGCGTCACGACTAGCGGGACGTACGAGCAGTACTTC. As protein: CSVTTSGTYEQYF.

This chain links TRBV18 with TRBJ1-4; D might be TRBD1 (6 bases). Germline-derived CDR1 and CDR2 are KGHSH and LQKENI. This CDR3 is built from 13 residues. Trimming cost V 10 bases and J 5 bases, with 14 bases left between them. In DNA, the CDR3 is TGTGCCACCTCCCCGGACAGAAATGAAAAACTGTTTTTT. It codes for CATSPDRNEKLFF.

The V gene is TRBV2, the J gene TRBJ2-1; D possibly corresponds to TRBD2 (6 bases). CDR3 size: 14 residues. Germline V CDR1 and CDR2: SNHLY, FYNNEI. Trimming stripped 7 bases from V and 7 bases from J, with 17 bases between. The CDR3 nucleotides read TGTGCCAGCACCTTCGGGGGAGGAGGGAATGAGCAGTTCTTC. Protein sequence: CASTFGGGGNEQFF.

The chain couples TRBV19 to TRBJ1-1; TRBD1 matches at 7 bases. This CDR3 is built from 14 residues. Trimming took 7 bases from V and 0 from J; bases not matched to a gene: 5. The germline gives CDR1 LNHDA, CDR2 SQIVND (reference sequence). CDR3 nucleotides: TGTGCCAGTAACCAACAGGGGATGAACACTGAAGCTTTCTTT. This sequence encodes CASNQQGMNTEAFF.

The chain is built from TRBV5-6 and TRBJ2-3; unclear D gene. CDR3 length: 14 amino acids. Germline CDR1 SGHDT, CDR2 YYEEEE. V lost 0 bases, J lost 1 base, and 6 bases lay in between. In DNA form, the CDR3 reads TGTGCCAGCAGCTTGGAGAGCCGCACAGATACGCAGTATTTT. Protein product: CASSLESRTDTQYF.

The CDR3 DNA is TGTGCCAGCTCAGCACGGAGCTCTAATGAAAAACTGTTTTTT. This gives the protein CASSARSSNEKLFF. The genes are TRBV18 and TRBJ1-4, with unresolved D. V dropped 5 bases and J dropped 3 bases, with 10 bases sitting between them. This CDR3 comprises 14 residues. Germline V gene lookup returns CDR1 KGHSH and CDR2 LQKENI.

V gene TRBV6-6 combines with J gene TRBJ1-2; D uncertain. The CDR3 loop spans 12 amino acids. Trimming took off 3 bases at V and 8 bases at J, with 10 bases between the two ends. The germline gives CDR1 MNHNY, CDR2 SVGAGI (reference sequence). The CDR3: CASSYGSWGYTF. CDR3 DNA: TGTGCCAGCAGTTATGGCTCTTGGGGCTACACCTTC.

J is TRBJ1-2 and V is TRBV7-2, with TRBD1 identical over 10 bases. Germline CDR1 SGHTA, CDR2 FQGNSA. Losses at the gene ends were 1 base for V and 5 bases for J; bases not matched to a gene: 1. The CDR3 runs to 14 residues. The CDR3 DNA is TGTGCCAGCAGCTTAGGACAGGGGGCATATGGCTACACCTTC. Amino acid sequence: CASSLGQGAYGYTF.

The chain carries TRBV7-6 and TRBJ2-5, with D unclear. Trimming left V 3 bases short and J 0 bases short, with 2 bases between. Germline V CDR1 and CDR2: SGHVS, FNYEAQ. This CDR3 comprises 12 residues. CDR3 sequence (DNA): TGTGCCAGCAGCTTCGACCAAGAGACCCAGTACTTC. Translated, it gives CASSFDQETQYF.

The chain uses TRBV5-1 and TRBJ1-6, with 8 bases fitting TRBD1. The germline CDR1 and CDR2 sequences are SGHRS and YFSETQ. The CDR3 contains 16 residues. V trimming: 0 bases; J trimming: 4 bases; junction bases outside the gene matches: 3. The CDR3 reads CASSLVTGGYNSPLHF. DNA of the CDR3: TGCGCCAGCAGCTTGGTTACAGGGGGGTATAATTCACCCCTCCACTTT.

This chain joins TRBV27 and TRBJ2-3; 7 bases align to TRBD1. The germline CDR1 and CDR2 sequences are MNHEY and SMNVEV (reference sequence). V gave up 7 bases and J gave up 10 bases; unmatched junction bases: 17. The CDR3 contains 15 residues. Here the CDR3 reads CASTSTGVGVSAQYF. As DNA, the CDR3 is TGTGCCAGCACTTCTACAGGGGTCGGGGTGAGTGCGCAGTATTTT.

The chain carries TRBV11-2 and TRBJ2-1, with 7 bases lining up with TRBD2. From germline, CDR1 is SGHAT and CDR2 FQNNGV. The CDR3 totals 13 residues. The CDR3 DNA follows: TGTGCTTCAGAGGGAGGGTATGGTGCTGAGCAGTTCTTC. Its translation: CASEGGYGAEQFF.

The CDR3 DNA reads as TGTGCCTGGAGTGGACAGGGCAATCAGCCCCAGCATTTT. It codes for CAWSGQGNQPQHF. The chain carries TRBV30 and TRBJ1-5; D might be TRBD1 (6 bases). The CDR3 length is 13 residues. The V gene's germline CDR1 is GTSNPN and CDR2 SVGIG (reference sequence). Trimming stripped 1 base from V and 2 bases from J, with 6 bases between.

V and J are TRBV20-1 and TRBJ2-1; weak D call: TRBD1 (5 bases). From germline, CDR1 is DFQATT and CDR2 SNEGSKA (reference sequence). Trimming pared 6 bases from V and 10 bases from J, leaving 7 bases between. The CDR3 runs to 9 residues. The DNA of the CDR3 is TGCAGTGCCGACAGAGAGCAGTTCTTC. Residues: CSADREQFF.

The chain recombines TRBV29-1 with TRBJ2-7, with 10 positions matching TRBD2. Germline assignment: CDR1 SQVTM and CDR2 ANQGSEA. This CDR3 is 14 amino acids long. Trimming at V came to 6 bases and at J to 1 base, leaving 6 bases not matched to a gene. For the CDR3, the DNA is TGCAGCGTCCGGACTAGCGGAGGATCCTACGAGCAGTACTTC. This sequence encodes CSVRTSGGSYEQYF.

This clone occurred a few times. CDR3 sequence reads: CASSPQRAGSHEQFF. In nucleotides, the CDR3 is TGTGCCAGCAGCCCACAGCGGGCAGGGTCCCATGAGCAGTTCTTC. V gene TRBV11-2 combines with J gene TRBJ2-1; D is perhaps TRBD2 (6 bases). This CDR3 comprises 15 residues. V lost 5 bases to trimming and J lost 8 bases, with 19 bases between them. The germline V gene has CDR1 SGHAT and CDR2 FQNNGV.

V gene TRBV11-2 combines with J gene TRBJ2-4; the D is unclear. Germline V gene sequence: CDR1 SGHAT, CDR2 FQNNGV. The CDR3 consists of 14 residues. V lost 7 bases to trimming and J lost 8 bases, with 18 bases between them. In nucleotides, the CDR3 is TGTGCCAGCACCCGCGGAGTGATAGGAGACATTCAGTACTTC. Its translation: CASTRGVIGDIQYF.

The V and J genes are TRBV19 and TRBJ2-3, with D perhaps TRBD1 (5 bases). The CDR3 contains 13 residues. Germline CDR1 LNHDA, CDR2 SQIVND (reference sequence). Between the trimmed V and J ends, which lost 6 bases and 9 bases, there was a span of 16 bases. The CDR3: CASSDRQLPTQYF. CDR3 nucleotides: TGTGCCAGTAGCGACCGACAGCTTCCGACGCAGTATTTT.

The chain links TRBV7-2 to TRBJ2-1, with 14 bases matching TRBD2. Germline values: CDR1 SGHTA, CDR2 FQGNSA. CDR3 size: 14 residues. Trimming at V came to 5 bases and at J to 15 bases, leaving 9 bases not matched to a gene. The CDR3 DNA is TGTGCCAGCAGCCCCGGGACTAGCGGGAGTAGCTGGTTCTTC. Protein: CASSPGTSGSSWFF.

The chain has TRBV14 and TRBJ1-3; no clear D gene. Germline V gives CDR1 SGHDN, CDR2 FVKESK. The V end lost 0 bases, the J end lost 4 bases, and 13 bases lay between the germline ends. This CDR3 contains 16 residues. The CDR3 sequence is CASSQDRVVTGNTIYF. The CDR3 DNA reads TGTGCCAGCAGCCAAGATAGAGTGGTTACCGGAAACACCATATATTTT.

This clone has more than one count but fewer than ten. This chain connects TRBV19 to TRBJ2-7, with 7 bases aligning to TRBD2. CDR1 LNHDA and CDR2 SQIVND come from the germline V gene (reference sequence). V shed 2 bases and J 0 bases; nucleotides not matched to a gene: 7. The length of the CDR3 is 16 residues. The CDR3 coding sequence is TGTGCCAGTAGTATAACCTTAACTAGCGCCTCCTACGAGCAGTACTTC. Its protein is CASSITLTSASYEQYF.